Described below is a single T cell receptor (beta chain) sequence and its context. Its antigen target is currently unknown. Per-nucleotide qualities are absent, and no much larger clonotype sits a single base away. This entry is derived from a study of cytomegalovirus exposure and HLA in healthy donors (dated by TCRdb to 2015 to 2018). Regarding the research as a whole: An earlier analysis of some 550 of the donors reported 250 to 350 Gb of sequence data and some 120 million unique TCR beta sequences from 150 million to 200 million T cells. An early release covering roughly 640 HLA-typed donors comprised approximately 290 gigabases of sequencing data and approximately 85 million unique TCR sequences. Of the approximately 400 genotyped donors, approximately 83% fell in the genetic ancestry cluster associated with self-reported Caucasian donors. The aim of the study was to test whether cataloging public T cell receptors could identify signatures of past pathogen exposure. Using immunosequencing, the study profiled T cell repertoires from about 610 subjects and related those repertoires to cytomegalovirus serostatus. Along with the approximately 700-subject first cohort, a separate validation cohort of over a hundred different subjects was used. High-throughput TCR immunosequencing, statistical association of individual TCRs with disease status, and machine learning were combined to predict cytomegalovirus infection status. A later analysis re-analyzed previously published TCR beta repertoires from roughly 630 donors and added high-resolution HLA genotyping to study TCR occurrence patterns. Rather than using new phenotypic data, the later analysis identified candidate immune exposures from TCR beta sequences and from how often those sequences occurred across donors. An earlier analysis of 500 to 750 of the donors applied high-throughput TCR beta sequencing to assess whether each TCR beta V gene segment acted as functional or pseudogenic. Donor age, sex, ethnicity and CMV serostatus were compiled alongside the repertoire data. Genome-wide SNP genotypes for about 60% of the roughly 670 donors were used in a later genetic analysis, which treated that subset as a discovery cohort. All discovery cohort repertoires had been generated on a single sequencing platform. Class I and class II HLA loci were covered by the typing at four-digit resolution. The number of donors typed differed by locus, with roughly 620-630 for A, B, C, DRB1 and DQB1, around 500 for DQA1, approximately 580 for DPA1, and some 440 for DPB1. Because of strong linkage in the cohort, roughly five DR-DQ haplotypes were treated as single units for association and clustering. Among about 390 genotyped donors of the cohort, an average of around 240,000 unique TCR beta nucleotide sequences were sequenced per donor, roughly a sixth of them non-productive. Points the paper makes about the study in general: HLA typing was unavailable for some donors at each locus, so association tests used only the typed subset. According to a later analysis, parvovirus B19, influenza, CMV and Epstein-Barr virus appeared linked to several top co-occurrence clusters. For the cohort, immune exposure information was limited to CMV serostatus. Assigning TCR associations to individual alleles was difficult when HLA alleles, especially DR and DQ, strongly co-occurred. In the study, around 150 TCR beta chains were listed as associated with cytomegalovirus. Roughly uniform sequencing depth across donors was assumed in presence/absence analyses, although this assumption may not hold. A later analysis found that HLA-associated TCR beta chains were more clonally expanded and had lower generation probabilities than equally common non-associated chains. While some public TCRs were present in many individuals, most TCR sequences turned up only very rarely across donors. Specific HLA alleles were associated with about 17,000 TCR beta sequences at a false discovery rate of 0.05 in a later analysis. According to a later analysis, most CMV-associated TCR beta chains appeared to be HLA-restricted, and the HLA associations seemed to be driven largely by CMV exposure. Cytomegalovirus status was reported to be diagnosed by the classifier with high specificity and sensitivity in both the original and validation cohorts. Some IMGT-functional V segments, including TRBV6-2 and TRBV6-3, could not be distinguished by the 87-base-pair reads and were therefore excluded. According to the authors, the approach could potentially be generalized to other disease states and immunological phenotypes. An earlier analysis of several hundred of the donors showed that most TCR beta V segments appeared in productive rearrangements either about 90% or about 30% of the time, which broadly matched IMGT annotations. Correlated functional status among segregating V segments might reflect linkage disequilibrium, but an unknown experimental factor could not be ruled out. In a later analysis, the rate of TCR association differed among HLA loci, with DRB1 alleles having the most associated TCRs and HLA-C alleles having the fewest. An association between a missense DCLRE1C variant and V-gene and J-gene trimming of TCR beta chains was found in a later genetic analysis and replicated in an independent cohort. A further reported finding was that TCR beta sequences accurately predicted the HLA-A and HLA-B alleles for most subjects in the first cohort. According to a later genetic analysis, donors in an Asian-associated ancestry cluster had fewer N-insertions in productive TCRs than the approximately 650-donor mean. About 17 rarely observed V segments, including chromosome 9 orphons, were excluded from the earlier analysis of several hundred of the donors because counts were too low. A few of the identified cytomegalovirus-associated TCR beta chains were confirmed in vitro to be specific for cytomegalovirus antigens. In this cohort, only TCR beta chains were sequenced, and detectable features were limited by the absence of alpha or paired-chain data. A cluster of highly shared sequence variants was judged likely to be a technical artifact of the sequencing pipeline.

From the cysteine through the phenylalanine, the CDR3 covers 11 amino acids. The kept DNA is CDR3 alone, 33 bases in frame from the first base. V gives up 3 bases and J gives up 15 bases, and the segment between their germline ends measures 9 bases. Sequences MNHNY (CDR1) and SVGAGI (CDR2) are obtained from the germline V gene (reference sequence). The protocol used for the library was the immunoSEQ multiplex PCR assay. A mixture of 60 forward primers for TCR Vbeta segments and 13 reverse primers for TCR Jbeta segments was used in the multiplex PCR. A multiplex PCR assay on genomic DNA amplified the CDR3 region of rearranged TCR beta genes. The Illumina HiSeq System was used to sequence the amplified TCR beta libraries as 87-base-pair reads. On the study's bioinformatics: A later analysis tallied around 87 million unique TCR beta chains across the 660 or so repertoires, and about 10 million of those chains were shared by two or more donors. To remove PCR and sequencing errors, raw reads were error-corrected and collapsed into unique sequences using a nearest-neighbor algorithm that merged closely related sequences. Alignment of CDR3 sequences to IMGT reference sequences was used to assign V, D and J gene segments. For a sequence to be retained, a match of at least six nucleotides to both a V gene segment and a J gene segment was required. Rearrangements were called productive when the CDR3 lacked stop codons and stayed in frame with V and J; all others were non-productive. CDR3 was defined by IMGT convention, running from the second conserved V-encoded cysteine to the conserved J-encoded phenylalanine. Sequences without an unambiguous match to a single V gene segment were excluded from the earlier analysis of approximately 600 of the donors. In an earlier analysis of around 600 of the donors, V segments were called functional above 56.7% productive rearrangements and were called segregating when the between-donor standard deviation exceeded 5%. A statistical classification framework was developed to diagnose cytomegalovirus status using the catalog of TCR beta chain sequences. A later analysis assigned V and J genes by comparing TCR nucleotide sequences with IMGT/GENE-DB human TR gene sequences. In a later analysis, CDR3 sequences and most-parsimonious VDJ recombination scenarios were assigned using the TCRdist pipeline. In a later analysis, each TCR beta chain was defined by its CDR3 amino acid sequence together with its V-gene family, and reads without a unique V-gene family were excluded. As a way to deal with suspected cross-contamination and a sequencing artifact, a later analysis dropped nearly 600 nucleotide sequences that were highly shared and had low generation probability. A later analysis calculated a clonal expansion index for each public chain from normalized within-repertoire ranks of inferred template counts. In a later analysis, generation probabilities were computed using a VDJ recombination model fitted to out-of-frame rearrangements, and the results were checked against IGoR. In a later analysis, TCR-TCR, TCR-HLA and TCR-CMV co-occurrence was scored with hypergeometric tests, and a repertoire-size bias correction was applied to TCR pairs. To estimate false discovery rates, a later analysis permuted the HLA or CMV assignments 20 times. In a later analysis, co-occurring TCRs were grouped using DBSCAN, with TCRdist sequence similarity added in when clustering inside HLA-allele-positive subsets. For co-occurrence clustering, repertoires with fewer than 30,000 or more than 120,000 public chains were excluded, along with 4 to 6 repertoires with anomalous nucleotide sharing. TCRdb holds this immuneACCESS table with in-frame rearrangements only. Some clones are missing; in checked studies, unresolved V genes explain under half, and the rest has no known cause. V, J and clone size reflect that table, while D and trimming were determined from the DNA. A total of about 78,000 clones appear in this sample, over 60% of them only once. The biggest ten clones account for over 8.5% of the sample.

The cohort consisted of hundreds of healthy bone marrow donors. At the time of sampling, all cohort members were nominally healthy, though unrecorded immune exposures were likely present. The donor was CMV seropositive and was included in the group of 250 to 300 seropositive cohort members. Each donor provided a peripheral blood sample, and peripheral blood mononuclear cells were used for TCR beta sequencing. Genomic DNA extraction from the blood cell samples was performed with the Qiagen DNeasy Blood Extraction Kit. The V and J segments used are TRBV6-6 and TRBJ2-6; a tentative D call is TRBD2 (6 bases match). This receptor was taken from a woman between 40 and 50 years old in good health and CMV-seropositive. Source material: PBMCs. The DNA sequence reads TGTGCCAGCAGTTATGGGGACTCCCTGACTTTC. Its protein reads: CASSYGDSLTF.